In its sample, the clone carrying this TCR beta chain was seen many times. The sample comes from a study of T-cell reconstitution after alpha-beta-depleted transplantation in children. Trimming cost V 0 bases and J 2 bases, with 13 bases left between them. This CDR3 contains 16 residues. CDR1 is SGDLS and CDR2 is YYNGEE in the germline V gene. TCRbeta library construction was performed incorporating unique molecular identifiers. TCRdb processed the PCR reads anew with MiXCR; each CDR3 protein has one entry. The repertoire holds 440,000 or so distinct CDR3 sequences, with approximately 10% as singletons.

The material sequenced was PBMCs from the stem cell graft donor, taken from the stem cell graft. The V call is TRBV9, the J call TRBJ2-3, with a tentative D call TRBD1 (5 bases). This receptor was taken from a human donor who donated a stem cell graft to a child with acute myeloid leukemia. The CDR3: CASSVEGSLYTDTQYF. CDR3 in DNA: TGTGCCAGCAGCGTAGAGGGGTCCCTTTACACAGATACGCAGTATTTT.